The 14 T cell receptor beta chains given below trace back to one sample, sequenced in a study of read filtering for tumor transcriptome and immune sequencing. This library used around 400 ng RNA and molecular barcoded adaptors spanning alpha/delta and beta/gamma chains. One entry per CDR3 protein, called by TCRdb with MiXCR from the reads. The sample consists of approximately 140,000 distinct CDR3 sequences, roughly an eighth of them appearing once. The sample was a population of CD138-negative cells sorted from bone marrow. These receptors all come from a donor at least 40 years old with multiple myeloma.

At least ten counts were recorded for this clonotype. The chain is built from TRBV20-1 and TRBJ2-1; the D is unclear. The length of the CDR3 is 13 residues. CDR1 is DFQATT and CDR2 is SNEGSKA in the germline V gene (reference sequence). Trimming shortened V by 3 bases and J by 0 bases, and 6 bases separated the two germline ends. This chain's CDR3 is CSASESSYNEQFF. CDR3 sequence (DNA): TGCAGTGCTAGCGAGAGCTCCTACAATGAGCAGTTCTTC.

This clonotype was seen at least ten times. This rearrangement joins TRBV24-1 to TRBJ2-3, with a weak D call TRBD1 (6 bases). This CDR3 is 15 amino acids long. V was shortened by 3 bases and J by 7 bases, with 16 bases between the two germline ends. Germline-derived CDR1 and CDR2 are KGHDR and SFDVKD. The CDR3 DNA follows: TGTGCCACCAGTGATCCACGGACAGCCTCTAATACGCAGTATTTT. This translates into CATSDPRTASNTQYF.

This clonotype was picked up many times. The chain is built from TRBV29-1 and TRBJ2-7, with 9 positions matching TRBD1. CDR3 length: 13 residues. Germline V gene sequence: CDR1 SQVTM, CDR2 ANQGSEA. The V and J ends lost 5 bases and 5 bases, in that order; junction bases with no gene match: 7. CDR3 loop: CSVSRTGVNEQYF. The CDR3 nucleotides are TGCAGCGTTTCCCGGACAGGGGTAAACGAGCAGTACTTC.

The table lists this clonotype with a few counts. The junction and the germline gene differ at one end; a read error may be behind it. The CDR3 bases are TGTGCCAGCAGTTCCTCGGGGGCAACTAATGAAAAGCTGTTTTTT. It yields the protein CASSSSGATNEKLFF. The rearrangement links TRBV7-9 to TRBJ1-4, with a tentative D call TRBD1 (6 bases). This CDR3 has 15 amino acids. Germline V gene lookup returns CDR1 SEHNR and CDR2 FQNEAQ (reference sequence).

In the case of this clonotype: A much larger clone is a single base away; this may be a read error. The chain carries TRBV20-1 and TRBJ2-7; 9 nucleotides align to TRBD2. The CDR3 extends over 15 amino acids. Germline CDR1 reads DFQATT; CDR2 reads SNEGSKA (reference sequence). This chain's CDR3 is CSTRDIAGASYEQYF. The CDR3 DNA reads TGCAGTACTAGGGACATAGCGGGAGCTTCCTACGAGCAGTACTTC.

V gene TRBV2 combines with J gene TRBJ2-2; 9 nucleotides match TRBD1. Losses at the gene ends were 6 bases for V and 6 bases for J; bases not matched to a gene: 5. Germline-derived CDR1 and CDR2 are SNHLY and FYNNEI. This CDR3 has 14 residues. Here the CDR3 reads CASSGQGTAGELFF. DNA of the CDR3: TGTGCCAGCAGCGGACAGGGGACCGCCGGGGAGCTGTTTTTT. The variable domain in full, completed from reference TRBV2 and TRBJ2-2, reads EPEVTQTPSHQVTQMGQEVILRCVPISNHLYFYWYRQILGQKVEFLVSFYNNEISEKSEIFDDQFSVERPDGSNFTLKIRSTKLEDSAMYFCASSGQGTAGELFFGEGSRLTVL.

This clonotype was picked up many times. The chain recombines TRBV7-3 with TRBJ2-1; no reliable D call. Germline CDR1 reads SGHTA; CDR2 reads FQGTGA. The V and J ends lost 1 base and 8 bases respectively, with 18 bases between them. CDR3 length: 16 amino acids. This chain's CDR3 is CASSLKFRGKIDEQFF. The CDR3 DNA reads TGTGCCAGCAGCTTAAAGTTTCGTGGGAAGATTGATGAGCAGTTCTTC.

This clonotype has at least ten counts. The chain combines TRBV29-1 with TRBJ1-5; a possible D gene is TRBD1 (5 bases). The CDR3 spans 12 residues. Trimming removed 6 bases at V and 4 bases at J, with 10 bases between. Germline V gene lookup returns CDR1 SQVTM and CDR2 ANQGSEA. The CDR3 sequence is CSVGEGNQPQHF. The CDR3 DNA follows: TGCAGCGTGGGGGAGGGTAATCAGCCCCAGCATTTT.

This clonotype has a count of ten or more. The CDR3 sequence is CASSPYREETQYF. The CDR3 DNA reads as TGTGCCAGCTCACCTTACAGGGAAGAGACCCAGTACTTC. The chain joins TRBV18 to TRBJ2-5; a weak D match, TRBD1 (6 bases). CDR3 size: 13 residues. The germline gives CDR1 KGHSH, CDR2 LQKENI. V lost 3 bases and J lost 3, with 8 bases in between.

There are many counts of this clonotype. This chain links TRBV9 with TRBJ1-2; no clear D. The CDR3 extends over 16 amino acids. V lost 0 bases to trimming and J lost 4 bases, with 16 bases between them. Per germline, CDR1 SGDLS and CDR2 YYNGEE. The CDR3 is CASSVVDQFPSYGYTF. The CDR3 DNA follows: TGTGCCAGCAGCGTAGTGGACCAATTCCCTAGCTATGGCTACACCTTC.

The V gene is TRBV5-1, the J gene TRBJ2-5; maybe TRBD2 (6 bases). Trimming left V 5 bases short and J 4 bases short, with 21 bases between. CDR1 and CDR2 (germline): SGHRS, YFSETQ. The CDR3 length is 16 residues. The CDR3 coding sequence is TGCGCCAGCAGATTCACTAGCACCTCAGGGCGAGAGACCCAGTACTTC. Translated: CASRFTSTSGRETQYF.

As to this clonotype: A single base separates this from a much larger clone, so it may be a read error. For the CDR3, the DNA is TGTGCCAGCTCACCTACAGGGCCCGAGCAGTACTTC. The encoded protein is CASSPTGPEQYF. The rearrangement links TRBV18 to TRBJ2-7, with D perhaps TRBD1 (6 bases). CDR3 size: 12 residues. V dropped 3 bases and J dropped 6 bases, with 9 bases sitting between them. Germline V gives CDR1 KGHSH, CDR2 LQKENI.

This clonotype appeared many times. The rearrangement links TRBV5-1 to TRBJ2-7; no clear D. Deletions cut 3 bases from V and 6 bases from J, with 10 bases between. The CDR3 is made up of 12 amino acids. Germline V gene sequence: CDR1 SGHRS, CDR2 YFSETQ. The CDR3 DNA is TGCGCCAGCAGCTCCACCACTCTCGAGCAGTACTTC. Translated, it gives CASSSTTLEQYF.

Points on this clonotype: One base away lies a much larger clone, so this may be a sequencing read error. V usage is TRBV3-1 and J usage is TRBJ2-2; D call uncertain. Germline loops: CDR1 LGHDT, CDR2 YNNKEL (reference sequence). With 0 bases removed from V and 8 bases from J, the gap between germline ends came to 10 bases. This CDR3 spans 14 amino acids. The CDR3: CASSQEPNLGELFF. The CDR3 DNA reads TGTGCCAGCAGCCAAGAACCGAACTTAGGGGAGCTGTTTTTT.